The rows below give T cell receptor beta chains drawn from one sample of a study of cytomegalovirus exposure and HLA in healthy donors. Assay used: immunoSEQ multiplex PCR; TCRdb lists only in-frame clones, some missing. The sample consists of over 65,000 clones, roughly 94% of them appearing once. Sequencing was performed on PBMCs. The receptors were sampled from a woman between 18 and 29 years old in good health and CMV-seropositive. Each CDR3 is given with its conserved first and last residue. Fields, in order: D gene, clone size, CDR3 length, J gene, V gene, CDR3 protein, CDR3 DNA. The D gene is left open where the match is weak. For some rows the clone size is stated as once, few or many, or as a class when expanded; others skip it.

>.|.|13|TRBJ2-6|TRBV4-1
CASSSPGANVLTF
TGCGCCAGCAGTTCTCCTGGGGCCAACGTCCTGACTTTC
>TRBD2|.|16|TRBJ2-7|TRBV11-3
CASSPGGIGGRHEQYF
TGTGCCAGCAGCCCGGGGGGGATAGGAGGAAGGCACGAGCAGTACTTC
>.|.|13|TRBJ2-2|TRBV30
CAWTATGTGELFF
TGTGCCTGGACTGCAACGGGCACCGGGGAGCTGTTTTTT
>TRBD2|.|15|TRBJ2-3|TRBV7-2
CASSLVRGVTDTQYF
TGTGCCAGCAGCTTAGTCCGGGGGGTTACAGATACGCAGTATTTT
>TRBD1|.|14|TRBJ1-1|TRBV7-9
CASSSGQGDTEAFF
TGTGCCAGCAGCTCGGGACAGGGGGACACTGAAGCTTTCTTT
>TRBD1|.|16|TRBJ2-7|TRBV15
CATSRDETGFGYEQYF
TGTGCCACCAGCAGAGATGAGACAGGGTTTGGGTACGAGCAGTACTTC
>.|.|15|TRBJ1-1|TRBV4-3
CASSQSKHTNTEAFF
TGCGCCAGCAGCCAAAGTAAGCATACGAACACTGAAGCTTTCTTT
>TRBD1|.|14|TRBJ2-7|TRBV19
CASSIAGGLYEQYF
TGTGCCAGTAGTATTGCAGGGGGCTTGTACGAGCAGTACTTC
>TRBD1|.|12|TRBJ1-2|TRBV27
CASSLQGGGYTF
TGTGCCAGCAGCCTACAGGGGGGAGGCTACACCTTC
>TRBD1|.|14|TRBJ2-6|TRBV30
CAWDRASGANVLTF
TGTGCCTGGGACAGGGCTTCTGGGGCCAACGTCCTGACTTTC
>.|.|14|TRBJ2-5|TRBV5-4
CASSSVVGQETQYF
TGTGCCAGCAGTTCGGTGGTAGGACAGGAGACCCAGTACTTC
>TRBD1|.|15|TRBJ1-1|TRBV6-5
CASSYYSTGTTEAFF
TGTGCCAGCAGTTACTATTCGACAGGGACCACTGAAGCTTTCTTT
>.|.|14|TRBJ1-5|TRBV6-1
CASSETRDSTTQHF
TGTGCCAGCAGTGAAACACGGGACTCCACGACCCAGCATTTT
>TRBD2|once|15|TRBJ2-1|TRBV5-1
CASRAAASGRIEQFF
TGCGCCAGCAGAGCCGCCGCTAGCGGGAGAATTGAGCAGTTCTTC